This T cell receptor (beta chain) appears in the sequencing data of a study of identical twins. CDR1 is SQVTM, CDR2 ANQGSEA, per germline. The CDR3 extends over 13 amino acids. Between the trimmed V and J ends, which lost 4 bases and 4 bases, there was a span of 12 bases. TCRdb recomputed calls from the 5' RACE reads with MiXCR, one row per CDR3 protein. The repertoire has some 500,000 distinct CDR3 sequences, around 20% of them found once; the top ten carry around 0.91%. The same sample was also used in a study of T cells expressing NK-cell markers.

Sequencing was performed on CD4+ T cells sorted from blood. This clonotype was sampled from a woman aged 18-29 years in good health. The chain joins TRBV29-1 to TRBJ2-3; D might be TRBD2 (6 bases). The CDR3 protein is CSVVLARADTQYF. The CDR3 DNA sequence: TGCAGCGTTGTACTAGCTCGGGCAGATACGCAGTATTTT.